The next 31 T cell receptor beta chains were all read from a single sample in a study of siplizumab effects on memory and regulatory T cells. Method: immunoSEQ multiplex PCR; TCRdb's copy keeps in-frame clones and lacks some. The sample contains some 110,000 clones, roughly 94% of which appear only once. Sequences were obtained from non-Treg CD4+ T cells sorted from blood. The receptors were sampled from a human donor in good health.

This clone was seen only a few times. The chain links TRBV6-5 to TRBJ1-6; D ambiguous. The germline CDR1 and CDR2 sequences are MNHEY and SVGAGI. This CDR3 region has 14 residues. V shed 8 bases and J shed 0 bases, with 8 bases lying between them. The CDR3 loop reads CASLGSSYNSPLHF. As DNA, the CDR3 is TGTGCCAGCTTGGGTAGCTCCTATAATTCACCCCTCCACTTT.

The chain uses TRBV10-3 and TRBJ2-1; possibly TRBD1 or TRBD2 for D (6 bases each). The CDR3 contains 12 residues. Looked up from germline, CDR1 is ENHRY and CDR2 is SYGVKD. V was clipped by 4 bases and J by 10 bases, with 11 bases between them. The CDR3 coding sequence is TGTGCCATCAGTGCTGAAGGGGGGGAGCAGTTCTTC. This codes for CAISAEGGEQFF.

The J gene is TRBJ1-6, the V gene TRBV27, with a weak D call TRBD1 (6 bases). Deletions cut 1 base from V and 4 bases from J, with 20 bases between. The CDR3 spans 19 residues. From germline, CDR1 is MNHEY and CDR2 SMNVEV (reference sequence). The CDR3 sequence: CASSLLLGQGGGYNSPLHF. The CDR3 DNA follows: TGTGCCAGCAGTTTATTGCTAGGCCAAGGGGGGGGATATAATTCACCCCTCCACTTT.

The chain employs TRBV5-1 and TRBJ1-4, with D perhaps TRBD1 (6 bases). Trimming removed 4 bases from V and 4 bases from J, with 11 bases in between. This CDR3 is built from 14 residues. The V gene's germline CDR1 is SGHRS and CDR2 YFSETQ. CDR3: CASSQQGNNEKLFF. The CDR3 bases are TGCGCCAGCAGCCAGCAGGGGAATAATGAAAAACTGTTTTTT.

On this clone itself: An end of the junction does not agree with germline; a read error may underlie this. Other DNA variants within this sample encode the same CDR3. This chain links TRBV6-1 with TRBJ1-2; D may be TRBD1 (6 bases). The length of the CDR3 is 15 residues. Germline CDR1 MNHNS, CDR2 SASEGT. This CDR3 is CASSDSDRYFYGYTF. CDR3 sequence (DNA): TGCGCCAGCAGTGACTCGGACAGATATTTCTATGGCTACACCTTC.

The chain joins TRBV12-5 to TRBJ2-2, with 12 bases that match TRBD2. Trimming removed 0 bases from V and 7 bases from J; junction bases left unmatched: 9. The germline CDR1 and CDR2 sequences are LGHNT and FRNRAP. This CDR3 contains 18 residues. CDR3 bases: TGTGCTAGTGGTTTGGTACGGTCTAGCGGGAGGGCCGGCGGGGAGCTGTTTTTT. Protein sequence: CASGLVRSSGRAGGELFF.

J is TRBJ1-3 and V is TRBV5-1; 7 bases line up with TRBD1. Looked up from germline, CDR1 is SGHRS and CDR2 is YFSETQ. Trimming removed 0 bases from V and 3 bases from J; junction bases left unmatched: 3. The CDR3 has 15 residues. The CDR3 DNA follows: TGCGCCAGCAGCTTGGAGGGGGCTTTTGGAAACACCATATATTTT. Its protein product is CASSLEGAFGNTIYF.

This rearrangement joins TRBV19 to TRBJ2-3; 9 positions agree with TRBD2. The CDR3 extends over 16 amino acids. Looked up from germline, CDR1 is LNHDA and CDR2 is SQIVND (reference sequence). The J segment lost 4 bases and the V segment lost 6 bases, leaving 11 bases of the junction unmatched. This CDR3 is CASSPLAGAGADTQYF. Written as DNA, the CDR3 is TGTGCCAGTAGCCCATTAGCGGGGGCAGGGGCAGATACGCAGTATTTT.

The chain combines TRBV18 with TRBJ2-7; D might be TRBD1 (6 bases). The V end lost 4 bases, the J end lost 3 bases, and 13 bases lay between the germline ends. The germline V gene has CDR1 KGHSH and CDR2 LQKENI. The CDR3 runs 14 residues. The chain's CDR3 is CASSHGQSNYEQYF. The DNA for the CDR3 is TGTGCCAGCTCACACGGACAGTCAAACTACGAGCAGTACTTC.

The genes are TRBV2 and TRBJ1-2; D not certain. The germline V gene has CDR1 SNHLY and CDR2 FYNNEI. CDR3 size: 15 residues. V was cut by 4 bases and J by 4 bases, with 16 bases left in between. DNA of the CDR3: TGTGCCAGCAGTGGGGTTTCTAGACCTCTCTATGGCTACACCTTC. Its protein is CASSGVSRPLYGYTF.

V and J are TRBV7-9 and TRBJ2-4, with D uncertain. The CDR3 runs to 14 residues. The V and J ends lost 11 bases and 0 bases respectively, with 14 bases between them. Per the germline V gene, CDR1 is SEHNR and CDR2 is FQNEAQ (reference sequence). The CDR3 spells CAVYSGVAKNIQYF. CDR3 bases: TGTGCCGTGTACAGTGGGGTAGCCAAAAACATTCAGTACTTC.

The rearrangement joins TRBV2 to TRBJ2-7; 7 bases are shared with TRBD1. The V segment lost 6 bases and the J segment 4 bases; nucleotides outside the gene matches: 3. CDR3 length: 12 residues. Germline V CDR1 and CDR2: SNHLY, FYNNEI. CDR3 residues: CASSRDRYEQYF. CDR3 coding DNA: TGTGCCAGCAGCAGGGACAGATACGAGCAGTACTTC.

This chain connects TRBV5-1 to TRBJ2-1, with 11 bases identical to TRBD1. The CDR3 spans 14 residues. With V trimmed by 4 bases and J by 6 bases, 3 bases remained unmatched. CDR1 is SGHRS, CDR2 YFSETQ, per germline. As DNA, the CDR3 is TGCGCCAGCAGCGACGGGACAGGGGGCAATGAGCAGTTCTTC. It yields the protein CASSDGTGGNEQFF.

This sequence joins TRBV19 and TRBJ2-3, with TRBD1 identical over 9 bases. The V gene end was trimmed by 6 bases and the J gene end by 4 bases; junction bases not matched to a gene: 2. The CDR3 is 13 residues long. The germline gives CDR1 LNHDA, CDR2 SQIVND (reference sequence). CDR3 coding DNA: TGTGCCAGTAGGGGACAGGGACCAGATACGCAGTATTTT. It encodes CASRGQGPDTQYF.

This chain links TRBV5-1 with TRBJ2-3, with 12 bases identical to TRBD2. There are 15 residues in the CDR3. CDR1 is SGHRS, CDR2 YFSETQ, per germline. Trimming at V came to 6 bases and at J to 5 bases, leaving 7 bases not matched to a gene. The CDR3 spells CASTKLAGGKDTQYF. The DNA of the CDR3 is TGCGCCAGCACCAAACTAGCGGGAGGAAAAGATACGCAGTATTTT.

The CDR3 reads CASSRPIGRGWSTEAFF. CDR3 DNA sequence: TGCGCCAGCAGCCGGCCGATAGGACGGGGGTGGAGCACTGAAGCTTTCTTT. J is TRBJ1-1 and V is TRBV5-1; a weak D match, TRBD1 (5 bases). CDR1 SGHRS and CDR2 YFSETQ come from the germline V gene. With 4 bases removed from V and 4 bases from J, the gap between germline ends came to 23 bases. This CDR3 is 17 amino acids long.

The CDR3 DNA follows: TGTGCCAGCTCACTTCACCATCTGACTAGCGGGGGGGTAAGCTCCTACAATGAGCAGTTCTTC. It yields the protein CASSLHHLTSGGVSSYNEQFF. The rearrangement links TRBV18 to TRBJ2-1; 14 bases are a match to TRBD2. This CDR3 has 21 amino acids. Germline CDR1 KGHSH, CDR2 LQKENI. Germline trimming cut 4 bases from V and 0 bases from J; bases unmatched to any gene: 14.

Remarks on this clone: The junction departs from germline at one end; a sequencing error may be responsible. The chain uses TRBV11-2 and TRBJ1-2, with D possibly TRBD1 on 6 matching bases. CDR3 length equals 12 residues. Germline V lookup: CDR1 SGHAT, CDR2 FQNNGV. The chain's CDR3 is CASSIDRTTGIF. DNA of the CDR3: TGTGCCAGCAGCATAGACCGAACGACAGGTATCTTC.

CDR3 sequence reads: CASSVDRGTEAFF. The CDR3 nucleotides are TGCGCCAGCAGCGTGGACAGGGGAACTGAAGCTTTCTTT. This chain links TRBV5-1 with TRBJ1-1; TRBD1 matches at 9 bases. The ends lost 4 bases at V and 5 bases at J; junction bases unmatched: 3. This CDR3 has 13 residues. Germline lookup yields CDR1 SGHRS and CDR2 YFSETQ.

This rearrangement joins TRBV18 to TRBJ2-2; the D is unclear. Trimming pared 6 bases from V and 0 bases from J, leaving 5 bases between. This CDR3 has 13 amino acids. CDR1 and CDR2 (germline): KGHSH, LQKENI. The CDR3 DNA reads TGTGCCAGCTCGTATCCGAACACCGGGGAGCTGTTTTTT. Protein product: CASSYPNTGELFF.

This chain uses TRBV6-5 with TRBJ2-7; perhaps TRBD1 as D (5 bases). V lost 9 bases and J lost 2, with 14 bases in between. There are 13 residues in the CDR3. Germline V gene lookup returns CDR1 MNHEY and CDR2 SVGAGI. CDR3 sequence reads: CASTGHITYEQYF. The CDR3 nucleotides read TGTGCCAGTACAGGACACATCACCTACGAGCAGTACTTC.

This clone has just one count. This chain uses TRBV19 with TRBJ1-5; D unresolved. The germline CDR1 and CDR2 sequences are LNHDA and SQIVND (reference sequence). Trimming shortened V by 0 bases and J by 1 base, and 7 bases separated the two germline ends. CDR3 size: 15 residues. The CDR3 DNA reads as TGTGCCAGTAGTATAGACAACGGGAGCAATCAGCCCCAGCATTTT. It codes for CASSIDNGSNQPQHF.

J is TRBJ1-6 and V is TRBV25-1, with D tentatively TRBD1 (5 bases). Trimming pared 1 base from V and 6 bases from J, leaving 13 bases between. Germline V CDR1 and CDR2: MGHDK, SYGVNS. The CDR3 runs 16 residues. The CDR3 reads CASSESRGTLNSPLHF. The CDR3, as DNA: TGTGCCAGCAGTGAATCCCGGGGGACCCTTAATTCACCCCTCCACTTT. Full variable domain (outside the CDR3, taken from reference TRBV25-1 and TRBJ1-6): EADIYQTPRYLVIGTGKKITLECSQTMGHDKMYWYQQDPGMELHLIHYSYGVNSTEKGDLSSESTVSRIRTEHFPLTLESARPSHTSQYLCASSESRGTLNSPLHFGNGTRLTVT.

The chain joins TRBV2 to TRBJ2-1; no clear D gene. Trimming took 1 base from V and 4 from J, leaving 14 bases between them. CDR1 is SNHLY and CDR2 is FYNNEI in the germline V gene. The CDR3 has 16 residues. The CDR3 reads CASSEDPLAVYNEQFF. CDR3 coding DNA: TGTGCCAGCAGTGAAGACCCGCTCGCGGTGTACAATGAGCAGTTCTTC.

The rearrangement uses TRBV5-5 and TRBJ1-2; D remains unclear. This CDR3 region has 13 residues. The ends were cut back, 5 bases at V and 4 bases at J, with 12 bases in the middle. Germline loops: CDR1 SGHKS, CDR2 YYEKEE (reference sequence). Written as DNA, the CDR3 is TGTGCCAGCAGAGGCGACATCGGCTATGGCTACACCTTC. Translation gives CASRGDIGYGYTF. The full variable domain, rest sourced from reference TRBV5-5 and TRBJ1-2, is DAGVTQSPTHLIKTRGQQVTLRCSPISGHKSVSWYQQVLGQGPQFIFQYYEKEERGRGNFPDRFSARQFPNYSSELNVNALLLGDSALYLCASRGDIGYGYTFGSGTRLTVV.

This chain links TRBV5-6 with TRBJ1-5, with a tentative D call TRBD1 (6 bases). Germline V CDR1 and CDR2: SGHDT, YYEEEE. The CDR3 loop spans 14 amino acids. Trimming stripped 0 bases from V and 4 bases from J, with 8 bases between. The DNA of the CDR3 is TGTGCCAGCAGCTTGGAACAGGGTAATCAGCCCCAGCATTTT. Protein sequence: CASSLEQGNQPQHF.

The V gene is TRBV27, the J gene TRBJ1-2; 8 bases agree with TRBD1. This CDR3 region has 17 residues. V shed 6 bases, J shed 3 bases, and the junction held 15 bases outside the gene matches. CDR1 is MNHEY, CDR2 SMNVEV, per germline (reference sequence). The CDR3 region has the DNA TGTGCCAGCAGGCCGGGACAGGTTAGGCCGAGGTACTATGGCTACACCTTC. Encoded protein: CASRPGQVRPRYYGYTF.

The V and J genes are TRBV27 and TRBJ2-4; D is perhaps TRBD1 (6 bases). Germline V gene data show CDR1 as MNHEY and CDR2 as SMNVEV (reference sequence). Trimming cost V 3 bases and J 1 base, with 10 bases left between them. The CDR3 is 15 amino acids. The CDR3, as DNA: TGTGCCAGCAGTTTCCTTCAGGGGGCCAAAAACATTCAGTACTTC. As protein: CASSFLQGAKNIQYF.

The chain uses TRBV29-1 and TRBJ2-7, with a tentative D call TRBD1 (6 bases). The CDR3 length is 13 residues. The germline gives CDR1 SQVTM, CDR2 ANQGSEA. The ends were cut back, 5 bases at V and 6 bases at J, with 17 bases in the middle. The DNA for the CDR3 is TGCAGCGTTAAAACGACAGGAATGGGCGAGCAGTACTTC. Translation gives CSVKTTGMGEQYF.

The rearrangement uses TRBV28 and TRBJ2-7, with 9 bases fitting TRBD1. The length of the CDR3 is 14 residues. With 9 bases clipped from V and 5 bases from J, the junction kept 11 bases outside the gene matches. The germline gives CDR1 MDHEN, CDR2 SYDVKM. This CDR3 reads CASSFRDRVNEQYF. The CDR3 DNA sequence: TGTGCCAGTTCTTTCCGGGACAGGGTCAACGAGCAGTACTTC.

Concerning this clone: This sample also contains other DNA sequences that code for the same CDR3. V is TRBV15 and J is TRBJ1-4, with TRBD1 matching 7 bases. This CDR3 is 14 amino acids long. J lost 8 bases, V lost 0 bases, and 3 bases had no gene match. Germline CDR1 and CDR2: LNHNV and YYDKDF (reference sequence). The DNA for the CDR3 is TGTGCCACCAGCAGAGACCAGGGGGGCGAAAAACTGTTTTTT. Translating it yields CATSRDQGGEKLFF.